The 15 T cell receptor beta chains reported below all come from one sample, sequenced in a study of blood T cell repertoires in COVID-19. Measured with immunoSEQ multiplex PCR; TCRdb has only the in-frame clones, and not every one. The sample includes 350,000 to 450,000 clones, around 85% seen only once; the top ten take 3.5% to 4%. The sequenced material came from peripheral blood. Receptors originate from a young woman with acute or convalescent COVID-19.

On this clone: Compared with germline, one end of the junction differs, possibly owing to a read error. CDR3 region: CSPSGGLNTEAFF. DNA of the CDR3: TGCAGTCCTAGTGGGGGCCTAAACACTGAAGCTTTCTTT. The rearrangement uses TRBV20-1 and TRBJ1-1, with D perhaps matching TRBD1 (6 bases). CDR3 length equals 13 residues. The germline V gene encodes CDR1 DFQATT and CDR2 SNEGSKA (reference sequence).

V gene TRBV2 combines with J gene TRBJ1-5, with D perhaps matching TRBD1 (6 bases). Germline CDR1 reads SNHLY; CDR2 reads FYNNEI. V lost 6 bases, J lost 6 bases, and 15 bases lay in between. The CDR3 runs 14 residues. CDR3 residues: CASRKGGGSQPQHF. The CDR3 DNA is TGTGCCAGCAGAAAAGGGGGGGGCAGTCAGCCCCAGCATTTT.

The V call is TRBV5-1, the J call TRBJ2-7; 7 positions agree with TRBD2. This CDR3 is built from 14 residues. V dropped 2 bases and J dropped 0; count of bases not matched to a gene: 2. From germline, CDR1 is SGHRS and CDR2 YFSETQ. The CDR3 nucleotides read TGCGCCAGCAGCTTAGCGGGGAGCTCCTACGAGCAGTACTTC. It translates to CASSLAGSSYEQYF. Looking up the rest from reference TRBV5-1 and TRBJ2-7 gives the full variable domain: KAGVTQTPRYLIKTRGQQVTLSCSPISGHRSVSWYQQTPGQGLQFLFEYFSETQRNKGNFPGRFSGRQFSNSRSEMNVSTLELGDSALYLCASSLAGSSYEQYFGPGTRLTVT.

This clone occurred once. The identical CDR3 is also encoded by other nucleotide sequences in the sample. The chain links TRBV6-1 to TRBJ1-4; weak D call: TRBD1 (6 bases). The CDR3 spans 14 residues. Germline V gives CDR1 MNHNS, CDR2 SASEGT. The ends were cut back, 1 base at V and 5 bases at J, with 8 bases in the middle. The CDR3 region has the DNA TGTGCCAGCAGTGAAGACAGGGTGAATGAAAAACTGTTTTTT. Its protein is CASSEDRVNEKLFF.

The rearrangement joins TRBV6-5 to TRBJ1-6, with a possible D match to TRBD1 (5 bases). This CDR3 region has 14 residues. Trimming took off 9 bases at V and 6 bases at J, with 15 bases between the two ends. The germline gives CDR1 MNHEY, CDR2 SVGAGI. The CDR3 sequence is CASGPGQGNSPLHF. CDR3 nucleotides: TGTGCCAGTGGCCCTGGCCAGGGTAATTCACCCCTCCACTTT.

V is TRBV5-4 and J is TRBJ1-1, with a possible D match to TRBD1 (6 bases). The CDR3 contains 16 residues. In germline, CDR1 is SGHNT, CDR2 YYREEE (reference sequence). The V end was cut by 4 bases, the J end by 6 bases, with 22 bases between. CDR3 sequence reads: CASSIGQIPVSSEAFF. The CDR3 nucleotides are TGTGCCAGCAGCATCGGACAGATACCCGTTAGCTCTGAAGCTTTCTTT.

V usage is TRBV5-5 and J usage is TRBJ2-1; D gene uncertain. This CDR3 contains 16 residues. V lost 4 bases and J lost 4, with 18 bases in between. CDR1 is SGHKS and CDR2 is YYEKEE in the germline V gene (reference sequence). CDR3: CASSPTPQWAYNEQFF. Here the CDR3 DNA reads TGTGCCAGCAGCCCTACTCCACAGTGGGCATACAATGAGCAGTTCTTC.

The CDR3 coding sequence is TGTGCCAGCAGTCCCCTCGGCGGGACAGGAATCGCAGATACGCAGTATTTT. Translation gives CASSPLGGTGIADTQYF. The rearrangement links TRBV27 to TRBJ2-3, with TRBD1 matching over 8 bases. The germline gives CDR1 MNHEY, CDR2 SMNVEV (reference sequence). V lost 5 bases and J lost 4; bases outside the gene matches: 14. There are 17 residues in the CDR3.

The chain links TRBV7-9 to TRBJ1-4, with D possibly being TRBD1 (6 bases). Trimming removed 2 bases from V and 7 bases from J, with 14 bases in between. Germline-derived CDR1 and CDR2 are SEHNR and FQNEAQ (reference sequence). This CDR3 has 15 residues. CDR3 in DNA: TGTGCCAGCAGCTTAATACGGGGGGCTAGTGAAAAACTGTTTTTT. Translating gives CASSLIRGASEKLFF.

This clone was seen once. The rearrangement uses TRBV3-1 (or the pseudogene TRBV3-2) and TRBJ1-1, with D unclear. Deletions cut 2 bases from V and 0 bases from J, with 16 bases between. The CDR3 covers 17 residues. Germline values: CDR1 LGHDT, CDR2 YNNKEL (reference sequence). This CDR3 reads CASSQKTEPALNTEAFF. The CDR3 DNA follows: TGTGCCAGCAGCCAAAAAACAGAACCAGCACTGAACACTGAAGCTTTCTTT.

The chain uses TRBV19 and TRBJ2-1; TRBD2 aligns across 15 bases. Germline assignment: CDR1 LNHDA and CDR2 SQIVND (reference sequence). The V gene end was trimmed by 5 bases and the J gene end by 8 bases; junction bases not matched to a gene: 4. CDR3 length: 15 residues. CDR3 amino acids: CASSVGLAGGDEQFF. The CDR3 nucleotides read TGTGCCAGTAGTGTCGGACTAGCGGGGGGGGATGAGCAGTTCTTC.

In its sample, this clone was seen a few times. The rearrangement joins TRBV18 to TRBJ2-1; TRBD2 matches at 7 bases. Germline lookup yields CDR1 KGHSH and CDR2 LQKENI. The CDR3 contains 16 residues. The trim removed 3 bases at V and 2 bases at J, leaving 7 bases unmatched. Here the CDR3 DNA reads TGTGCCAGCTCACCCTCGGGGGGATTTACCTACAATGAGCAGTTCTTC. It encodes CASSPSGGFTYNEQFF.

The chain carries TRBV9 and TRBJ2-5, with D perhaps matching TRBD2 (5 bases). The V end lost 4 bases, the J end lost 2 bases, and 12 bases lay between the germline ends. The CDR3 extends over 14 amino acids. Germline CDR1 is SGDLS and CDR2 is YYNGEE. CDR3 nucleotide sequence: TGTGCCAGCAGCCCCCGGGGTGAGCAAGAGACCCAGTACTTC. It specifies CASSPRGEQETQYF.

Here the CDR3 reads CASSLRGSAFF. The CDR3 DNA reads as TGTGCCAGCAGCCTCAGGGGTTCAGCTTTCTTT. The rearrangement links TRBV12-3 or TRBV12-4 to TRBJ1-1; TRBD1 is a possible D gene (6 bases). Trimming removed 6 bases at V and 10 bases at J, with 12 bases between. This CDR3 has 11 residues.

The rearrangement links TRBV2 to TRBJ1-3, with 7 bases that match TRBD1. The CDR3 runs 13 residues. Germline V lookup: CDR1 SNHLY, CDR2 FYNNEI. Trimming took 3 bases from V and 4 from J; bases not matched to a gene: 0. The CDR3 region is CASSDRGGNTIYF. The CDR3, as DNA: TGTGCCAGCAGTGACAGGGGGGGAAACACCATATATTTT. Combining the CDR3 with reference TRBV2 and TRBJ1-3 gives the whole variable domain EPEVTQTPSHQVTQMGQEVILRCVPISNHLYFYWYRQILGQKVEFLVSFYNNEISEKSEIFDDQFSVERPDGSNFTLKIRSTKLEDSAMYFCASSDRGGNTIYFGEGSWLTVV.